Each of the 5 T cell receptor beta chains below was sequenced from the same sample in a study of technical replicates of blood from several donors. The table came from immunoSEQ multiplex PCR; TCRdb's copy has only in-frame clones and leaves some out. The sample includes more than 80,000 clones, about 96% seen only once; the top ten take about 0.31%. Sample: T cells isolated from PBMCs. The receptors here all came from a human donor in good health.

J is TRBJ1-5 and V is TRBV15; D is possibly TRBD1 (5 bases). This CDR3 region has 13 residues. CDR1 and CDR2 from the germline V gene are LNHNV and YYDKDF (reference sequence). Trimming took 4 bases from V and 7 from J, leaving 11 bases between them. CDR3 in amino acids: CATSTGGAQPQHF. The CDR3 nucleotides are TGTGCCACCAGCACCGGGGGAGCCCAGCCCCAGCATTTT.

The chain joins TRBV30 to TRBJ2-7; 7 nucleotides match TRBD1. Losses at the gene ends were 2 bases for V and 2 bases for J; bases not matched to a gene: 3. This CDR3 comprises 13 residues. Germline loops: CDR1 GTSNPN, CDR2 SVGIG (reference sequence). The CDR3 nucleotides are TGTGCCTGGAGTAGGGGACAGCCCTACGAGCAGTACTTC. This codes for CAWSRGQPYEQYF.

J is TRBJ2-2 and V is TRBV7-3; no clear D gene. Trimming stripped 6 bases from V and 3 bases from J, with 5 bases between. In germline, CDR1 is SGHTA, CDR2 FQGTGA. The CDR3 is 12 residues long. The CDR3 DNA sequence: TGTGCCAGCAGACGGGACACCGGGGAGCTGTTTTTT. Amino acid sequence: CASRRDTGELFF.

Only one count was recorded for this clone. The CDR3: CASSLEPSGRALDEQFF. The CDR3 nucleotides read TGCGCCAGCAGCTTGGAGCCCAGCGGGAGGGCCTTGGATGAGCAGTTCTTC. V usage is TRBV5-1 and J usage is TRBJ2-1; 10 bases are a match to TRBD2. V was clipped by 0 bases and J by 8 bases; unmatched bases: 11. CDR3 length: 17 amino acids. Germline lookup yields CDR1 SGHRS and CDR2 YFSETQ. The variable domain in full, completed from reference TRBV5-1 and TRBJ2-1, reads KAGVTQTPRYLIKTRGQQVTLSCSPISGHRSVSWYQQTPGQGLQFLFEYFSETQRNKGNFPGRFSGRQFSNSRSEMNVSTLELGDSALYLCASSLEPSGRALDEQFFGPGTRLTVL.

The chain combines TRBV6-6 with TRBJ2-3; D not certain. The CDR3 is made up of 15 amino acids. The V end was cut by 2 bases, the J end by 1 base, with 10 bases between. Germline CDR1 and CDR2: MNHNY and SVGAGI (reference sequence). CDR3 amino acids: CASSYGLPGTDTQYF. CDR3 DNA sequence: TGTGCCAGCAGTTACGGGCTCCCAGGCACAGATACGCAGTATTTT.